These 32 T cell receptor beta chains originate from one sample sequenced in a study of memory CD4+ T cells and cytomegalovirus serostatus. The method was immunoSEQ multiplex PCR; TCRdb's version includes in-frame clones alone and lacks a portion of them. Of about 60,000 clones in the sample, roughly 75% are singletons; the top ten hold around 0.58%. The sort gate was single viable CD3+CD4+CD8-CD45RO+ cells for memory CD4+ T cells. The sequencing sample was made of memory CD4+ T cells from blood. The receptors were sampled from an adult in good health and CMV-seronegative. Some clones in this sample may be carry-over from other donors' samples.

The chain combines TRBV4-3 with TRBJ1-2, with 7 positions matching TRBD1. CDR1 is LGHNA and CDR2 is YSLEER in the germline V gene. The CDR3 spans 13 residues. The V segment lost 3 bases and the J segment 6 bases; nucleotides outside the gene matches: 4. The CDR3: CASSHQGVNGYTF. The CDR3 bases are TGCGCCAGCAGCCACCAGGGGGTGAATGGCTACACCTTC.

The V and J genes are TRBV30 and TRBJ1-1, with D tentatively TRBD1 (6 bases). This CDR3 is built from 14 residues. The V gene lost 1 base and the J gene lost 1 base, with 10 bases spanning the gap. Looked up from germline, CDR1 is GTSNPN and CDR2 is SVGIG (reference sequence). This chain's CDR3 is CAWSGRGGNTEAFF. DNA of the CDR3: TGTGCCTGGAGTGGGAGAGGGGGGAACACTGAAGCTTTCTTT.

This chain uses TRBV7-2 with TRBJ2-7; D is uncertain. V was pared by 5 bases and J by 2 bases, with 13 bases between. The CDR3 length is 14 residues. Looked up from germline, CDR1 is SGHTA and CDR2 is FQGNSA. CDR3 amino acids: CASSDTGGTYEQYF. The CDR3 region has the DNA TGTGCCAGCAGCGACACGGGCGGCACCTACGAGCAGTACTTC.

The chain links TRBV6-5 to TRBJ2-7; TRBD1 is a possible D gene (6 bases). Trimming stripped 5 bases from V and 4 bases from J, with 12 bases between. The CDR3 totals 13 residues. The germline V gene has CDR1 MNHEY and CDR2 SVGAGI. CDR3 amino acids: CASSQQGIYEQYF. CDR3 bases: TGTGCCAGCAGTCAACAGGGTATATACGAGCAGTACTTC.

The J gene is TRBJ2-7, the V gene TRBV6-6; D is perhaps TRBD1 (6 bases). V dropped 4 bases and J dropped 2 bases, with 12 bases sitting between them. This CDR3 comprises 14 residues. Germline lookup yields CDR1 MNHNY and CDR2 SVGAGI (reference sequence). CDR3 nucleotide sequence: TGTGCCAGCAGTTGGGACACGGAAGCCTACGAGCAGTACTTC. Protein sequence: CASSWDTEAYEQYF.

CDR3 residues: CASSQADAYEQYF. DNA for the CDR3: TGCGCCAGCAGCCAAGCGGACGCCTACGAGCAGTACTTC. The J gene is TRBJ2-7, the V gene TRBV4-1; D gene uncertain. Deletions cut 1 base from V and 2 bases from J, with 6 bases between. Germline CDR1 and CDR2: MGHRA and YSYEKL. The CDR3 spans 13 residues.

This CDR3 reads CASSIRGQGSYYEQYF. The CDR3, as DNA: TGTGCCAGTAGTATCCGTGGACAGGGGAGTTACTACGAGCAGTACTTC. This chain connects TRBV19 to TRBJ2-7; TRBD1 matches 9 bases. J lost 3 bases, V lost 3 bases, and 9 bases had no gene match. CDR1 LNHDA and CDR2 SQIVND come from the germline V gene (reference sequence). CDR3 size: 16 residues.

This sequence joins TRBV7-9 and TRBJ2-3, with 11 bases identical to TRBD2. The J segment lost 6 bases and the V segment lost 0 bases, leaving 2 bases of the junction unmatched. The CDR3 covers 15 residues. Germline V gene data show CDR1 as SEHNR and CDR2 as FQNEAQ (reference sequence). This chain's CDR3 is CASSLAPSGGDTQYF. The DNA of the CDR3 is TGTGCCAGCAGCTTAGCGCCTAGCGGGGGGGATACGCAGTATTTT.

V and J are TRBV5-6 and TRBJ2-2, with D possibly being TRBD1 (6 bases). The CDR3 extends over 16 amino acids. Germline loops: CDR1 SGHDT, CDR2 YYEEEE. Trimming cost V 1 base and J 5 bases, with 15 bases left between them. CDR3 bases: TGTGCCAGCAGCTTGCGTGGCAGGGGACAAACCGGGGAGCTGTTTTTT. Translated: CASSLRGRGQTGELFF.

This clone was recorded once. The V and J genes are TRBV5-1 and TRBJ2-5; a weak D match, TRBD1 (6 bases). Deletions cut 7 bases from V and 5 bases from J, with 21 bases between. This CDR3 contains 15 residues. Germline V gene data show CDR1 as SGHRS and CDR2 as YFSETQ. This CDR3 is CASASLNRVGETQYF. The CDR3 DNA is TGCGCCAGCGCATCCCTAAACAGGGTCGGGGAGACCCAGTACTTC. Looking up the rest from reference TRBV5-1 and TRBJ2-5 gives the full variable domain: KAGVTQTPRYLIKTRGQQVTLSCSPISGHRSVSWYQQTPGQGLQFLFEYFSETQRNKGNFPGRFSGRQFSNSRSEMNVSTLELGDSALYLCASASLNRVGETQYFGPGTRLLVL.

V is TRBV7-9 and J is TRBJ1-1, with TRBD1 matching over 9 bases. The CDR3 has 16 amino acids. J gave up 0 bases and V 4 bases, and 6 bases lay outside the gene matches. Per the germline V gene, CDR1 is SEHNR and CDR2 is FQNEAQ (reference sequence). The CDR3 region is CASSSADRGLNTEAFF. DNA for the CDR3: TGTGCCAGCAGCTCTGCCGACAGGGGGTTGAACACTGAAGCTTTCTTT.

The chain couples TRBV10-2 to TRBJ2-7; TRBD2 matches at 11 bases. Per the germline V gene, CDR1 is WSHSY and CDR2 is SAAADI. V gave up 10 bases and J gave up 5 bases; unmatched junction bases: 7. The CDR3 is 13 residues long. CDR3 coding DNA: TGCGCCACCTCTAGCGGGAGGCACGACGAGCAGTACTTC. Translating it yields CATSSGRHDEQYF.

The rearrangement uses TRBV19 and TRBJ1-4, with D uncertain. CDR1 LNHDA and CDR2 SQIVND come from the germline V gene (reference sequence). The V end lost 3 bases, the J end lost 6 bases, and 8 bases lay between the germline ends. This CDR3 has 13 amino acids. CDR3 nucleotides: TGTGCCAGTAGTATTGTGAGGGATGAAAAACTGTTTTTT. Its protein product is CASSIVRDEKLFF.

This rearrangement joins TRBV7-8 to TRBJ2-1, with 12 bases lining up with TRBD2. Losses at the gene ends were 2 bases for V and 6 bases for J; bases not matched to a gene: 2. This CDR3 region has 15 residues. Germline V gene data show CDR1 as SGHVS and CDR2 as FQNEAQ. The CDR3 DNA sequence: TGTGCCAGCAGCTTACGGACTAGCGGGGCCAATGAGCAGTTCTTC. Amino acid sequence: CASSLRTSGANEQFF.

V and J are TRBV4-1 and TRBJ1-1, with TRBD1 as a possible D gene (5 bases). With 3 bases removed from V and 3 bases from J, the gap between germline ends came to 20 bases. This CDR3 is 17 amino acids long. Germline-derived CDR1 and CDR2 are MGHRA and YSYEKL. In DNA, the CDR3 is TGCGCCAGCAGCCATCCCCGGGGGGGTTTTAAGGACACTGAAGCTTTCTTT. Translated: CASSHPRGGFKDTEAFF.

The genes are TRBV5-4 and TRBJ1-1, with 9 bases identical to TRBD1. CDR1 and CDR2 from the germline V gene are SGHNT and YYREEE (reference sequence). This CDR3 has 15 residues. The V and J ends lost 3 bases and 5 bases, in that order; junction bases with no gene match: 8. The CDR3 loop reads CASSSDRGLGTEAFF. CDR3 DNA: TGTGCCAGCAGCTCTGACAGGGGGTTGGGGACTGAAGCTTTCTTT.

The J gene is TRBJ2-1, the V gene TRBV5-1, with 9 nucleotides matching TRBD1. CDR1 is SGHRS and CDR2 is YFSETQ in the germline V gene. J lost 6 bases, V lost 5 bases, and 12 bases had no gene match. The CDR3 extends over 16 amino acids. CDR3 bases: TGCGCCAGCAGACCGCCCGGGACAGGGTTTAGCAATGAGCAGTTCTTC. Encoded protein: CASRPPGTGFSNEQFF.

The rearrangement uses TRBV5-1 and TRBJ2-5, with D tentatively TRBD2 (6 bases). Germline CDR1 reads SGHRS; CDR2 reads YFSETQ. V was clipped by 0 bases and J by 9 bases, with 15 bases between them. CDR3 size: 14 residues. For the CDR3, the DNA is TGCGCCAGCAGCTTGGTTTGGGGAGGTAAGGCCCAGTACTTC. Amino acids: CASSLVWGGKAQYF.

This clone was detected once. The rearrangement links TRBV28 to TRBJ1-5; unclear D gene. Germline loops: CDR1 MDHEN, CDR2 SYDVKM. Trimming took off 2 bases at V and 4 bases at J, with 9 bases between the two ends. The CDR3 contains 14 residues. The CDR3 here is CASSLLAGNQPQHF. In DNA, the CDR3 is TGTGCCAGCAGTTTACTAGCGGGGAATCAGCCCCAGCATTTT.

The rearrangement links TRBV28 to TRBJ1-3, with a weak D call TRBD1 (6 bases). The V end was cut by 6 bases, the J end by 4 bases, with 19 bases between. From germline, CDR1 is MDHEN and CDR2 SYDVKM. There are 16 residues in the CDR3. For the CDR3, the DNA is TGTGCCAGCAGCTCATTCCTCTACAGGGCCGGAAACACCATATATTTT. Protein: CASSSFLYRAGNTIYF.

The chain recombines TRBV7-2 with TRBJ1-5, with 7 positions matching TRBD1. This CDR3 region has 13 residues. Trimming at V came to 5 bases and at J to 4 bases, leaving 2 bases not matched to a gene. In germline, CDR1 is SGHTA, CDR2 FQGNSA. CDR3 DNA: TGTGCCAGCAGCCTACAGGGGAATCAGCCCCAGCATTTT. Translating gives CASSLQGNQPQHF.

CDR3 nucleotides: TGTGCCACCAGCAGAGATATTGGACGGACTAATTCACCCCTCCACTTT. Translation: CATSRDIGRTNSPLHF. The V gene is TRBV15, the J gene TRBJ1-6; unclear D gene. Germline-derived CDR1 and CDR2 are LNHNV and YYDKDF (reference sequence). V was trimmed by 0 bases and J by 6 bases, leaving 12 bases between them. The CDR3 sequence is 16 residues long.

The chain employs TRBV28 and TRBJ1-1; D ambiguous. Between the trimmed V and J ends, which lost 4 bases and 4 bases, there was a span of 16 bases. CDR1 MDHEN and CDR2 SYDVKM come from the germline V gene. The CDR3 has 15 residues. The CDR3 DNA follows: TGTGCCAGCAGTTCCCCGGGGAGGTGGGGCACTGAAGCTTTCTTT. Translated, it gives CASSSPGRWGTEAFF.

This rearrangement joins TRBV9 to TRBJ2-5; 9 bases align to TRBD2. The CDR3 covers 18 residues. The J segment lost 4 bases and the V segment lost 4 bases, leaving 17 bases of the junction unmatched. The germline V gene has CDR1 SGDLS and CDR2 YYNGEE. CDR3 nucleotides: TGTGCCAGCAGCCCGAGGGCGGGGGGGCTAGATACCGCAGAGACCCAGTACTTC. Residues: CASSPRAGGLDTAETQYF.

This chain connects TRBV11-2 to TRBJ2-3, with D unresolved. Germline CDR1 and CDR2: SGHAT and FQNNGV. Trimming shortened V by 0 bases and J by 2 bases, and 6 bases separated the two germline ends. The CDR3 is 14 amino acids. The chain's CDR3 is CASSLDFNTDTQYF. The DNA for the CDR3 is TGTGCCAGCAGCTTAGATTTCAACACAGATACGCAGTATTTT.

The rearrangement uses TRBV5-1 and TRBJ1-1, with TRBD1 matching 7 bases. With 0 bases clipped from V and 4 bases from J, the junction kept 3 bases outside the gene matches. The CDR3 consists of 14 residues. Germline CDR1 and CDR2: SGHRS and YFSETQ. CDR3 nucleotides: TGCGCCAGCAGCTTGGCGACAGGGATCACTGAAGCTTTCTTT. Translation gives CASSLATGITEAFF.

This chain joins TRBV7-9 and TRBJ2-5; D ambiguous. Germline CDR1 and CDR2: SEHNR and FQNEAQ (reference sequence). V lost 5 bases and J lost 7, with 8 bases in between. CDR3 length: 11 amino acids. CDR3 in amino acids: CASSPQTTQYF. The CDR3 DNA sequence: TGTGCCAGCAGCCCGCAAACGACCCAGTACTTC.

Written as DNA, the CDR3 is TGCAGTGCTAGGAGCAGGGGTGTCTACACCTTC. Translated: CSARSRGVYTF. This sequence joins TRBV20-1 and TRBJ1-2, with D possibly TRBD1 on 6 matching bases. V was clipped by 3 bases and J by 10 bases, with 12 bases between them. CDR1 DFQATT and CDR2 SNEGSKA come from the germline V gene (reference sequence). This CDR3 is built from 11 residues.

The CDR3 bases are TGTGCCAGCTCACCGGTTGCGGGGAGCTCCTACAATGAGCAGTTCTTC. It codes for CASSPVAGSSYNEQFF. The chain recombines TRBV18 with TRBJ2-1, with D tentatively TRBD2 (6 bases). Trimming stripped 3 bases from V and 0 bases from J, with 12 bases between. The CDR3 spans 16 residues. Germline V gene data show CDR1 as KGHSH and CDR2 as LQKENI.

The rearrangement links TRBV7-2 to TRBJ2-2; D is possibly TRBD2 (7 bases). Germline-derived CDR1 and CDR2 are SGHTA and FQGNSA. The CDR3 spans 15 residues. V shed 8 bases and J shed 5 bases, with 18 bases lying between them. The CDR3 sequence is CASARGGAGTGELFF. The CDR3 DNA is TGTGCCAGCGCTCGCGGGGGCGCCGGTACCGGGGAGCTGTTTTTT.

The chain joins TRBV7-2 to TRBJ2-7, with a weak D call TRBD1 (6 bases). V lost 5 bases to trimming and J lost 2 bases, with 13 bases between them. CDR3 length: 14 residues. The germline gives CDR1 SGHTA, CDR2 FQGNSA. CDR3 in amino acids: CASSPDRFAYEQYF. DNA for the CDR3: TGTGCCAGCAGCCCCGACAGGTTTGCCTACGAGCAGTACTTC.

The rearrangement uses TRBV7-2 and TRBJ1-2; D unclear. V was clipped by 1 base and J by 7 bases, with 16 bases between them. The CDR3 totals 15 residues. Germline V gene lookup returns CDR1 SGHTA and CDR2 FQGNSA. CDR3 sequence reads: CASSLGTGSMGGYTF. The DNA of the CDR3 is TGTGCCAGCAGCTTAGGGACCGGGTCGATGGGTGGCTACACCTTC.